The 22 T cell receptor beta chains below were found in one sample sequenced in a study of control samples from healthy donors and cancer patients. Libraries were prepared by immunoSEQ multiplex PCR; TCRdb keeps only in-frame clonotypes and omits some of them. Of almost 85,000 clones listed, about 79% are singletons. Specimen: PBMCs. These receptors were taken from a man aged 55-75 years with head and neck cancer.

Here the CDR3 reads CASSARTVGEQYF. The CDR3, as DNA: TGCGCCAGCAGTGCCCGGACAGTTGGCGAGCAGTACTTC. This chain joins TRBV10-1 and TRBJ2-7; tentative D call: TRBD1 (6 bases). Per germline, CDR1 WNHNN and CDR2 SYGVQD (reference sequence). The ends were cut back, 4 bases at V and 6 bases at J, with 13 bases in the middle. The length of the CDR3 is 13 residues.

In its sample, this clone was seen once. The rearrangement joins TRBV3-1 (or the pseudogene TRBV3-2) to TRBJ2-2; the D call may be TRBD1 or TRBD2 (6 bases each). Per the germline V gene, CDR1 is LGHDT and CDR2 is YNNKEL (reference sequence). The V and J ends lost 1 base and 6 bases respectively, with 12 bases between them. The CDR3 has 15 residues. The CDR3 DNA reads TGTGCCAGCAGCCAAGGGGTCGGGGGCGCCGGGGAGCTGTTTTTT. Translation gives CASSQGVGGAGELFF.

This clone came up a few times. V usage is TRBV5-1 and J usage is TRBJ2-7; tentatively, D is TRBD2 (7 bases). Germline V gene lookup returns CDR1 SGHRS and CDR2 YFSETQ. The CDR3 sequence is 16 residues long. Trimming took off 0 bases at V and 0 bases at J, with 13 bases between the two ends. The chain's CDR3 is CASSLGGGPLSYEQYF. For the CDR3, the DNA is TGCGCCAGCAGCTTGGGCGGGGGCCCCCTCTCCTACGAGCAGTACTTC.

The chain links TRBV27 to TRBJ1-1, with 9 bases matching TRBD1. V shed 7 bases, J shed 9 bases, and the junction held 9 bases outside the gene matches. The CDR3 is 13 residues long. Germline V CDR1 and CDR2: MNHEY, SMNVEV (reference sequence). The CDR3 loop reads CASTPLQGAKAFF. Here the CDR3 DNA reads TGTGCCAGCACCCCGTTACAGGGGGCTAAAGCTTTCTTT.

V is TRBV7-2 and J is TRBJ2-7; 13 bases are shared with TRBD2. CDR1 and CDR2 (germline): SGHTA, FQGNSA. CDR3 length: 15 residues. After removal of 5 bases from V and 5 bases from J, the junction contained 6 bases not matched to a gene. CDR3 sequence (DNA): TGTGCCAGCAGCCCCCGACTAGCGGGAGGCCACGAGCAGTACTTC. It encodes CASSPRLAGGHEQYF.

This clone was seen once. The rearrangement links TRBV11-3 to TRBJ1-4; 10 bases fit TRBD1. Per the germline V gene, CDR1 is SGHNT and CDR2 is YENEEA. J gave up 5 bases and V 5 bases, and 5 bases lay outside the gene matches. This CDR3 comprises 15 residues. CDR3 sequence reads: CASSPTGQGNEKLFF. As DNA, the CDR3 is TGTGCCAGCAGCCCTACGGGACAGGGGAATGAAAAACTGTTTTTT.

The chain couples TRBV6-5 to TRBJ1-6; D is unresolved. The germline V gene has CDR1 MNHEY and CDR2 SVGAGI. Deletions cut 2 bases from V and 9 bases from J, with 11 bases between. The CDR3 contains 14 residues. CDR3 DNA sequence: TGTGCCAGCAGTTACCGGGAGGCGGCTTCACCCCTCCACTTT. It encodes CASSYREAASPLHF.

The chain joins TRBV4-1 to TRBJ1-6, with D uncertain. Trimming pared 0 bases from V and 7 bases from J, leaving 10 bases between. Germline CDR1 MGHRA, CDR2 YSYEKL. The CDR3 spans 15 residues. This CDR3 is CASSQDPTGNSPLHF. DNA of the CDR3: TGCGCCAGCAGCCAAGATCCGACCGGGAATTCACCCCTCCACTTT.

The chain carries TRBV6-6 and TRBJ1-5, with TRBD1 matching 7 bases. Germline CDR1 reads MNHNY; CDR2 reads SVGAGI (reference sequence). This CDR3 is 13 amino acids long. Unmatched junction bases numbered 10, after V lost 7 bases and J lost 10 bases. CDR3 sequence: CASTPTGRTPQHF. For the CDR3, the DNA is TGTGCCAGCACCCCGACAGGGCGTACACCCCAGCATTTT.

V usage is TRBV5-4 and J usage is TRBJ2-1; D is possibly TRBD1 or TRBD2 (5 bases each). The CDR3 has 15 amino acids. Germline CDR1 and CDR2: SGHNT and YYREEE (reference sequence). With 0 bases removed from V and 4 bases from J, the gap between germline ends came to 11 bases. DNA for the CDR3: TGTGCCAGCAGCTTGGCCGGGACCAATTACAATGAGCAGTTCTTC. Translation: CASSLAGTNYNEQFF.

This clone was observed a single time. The J gene is TRBJ2-5, the V gene TRBV14; TRBD1 is a possible D gene (5 bases). The CDR3 is 14 amino acids. V was clipped by 5 bases and J by 0 bases, with 10 bases between them. Germline loops: CDR1 SGHDN, CDR2 FVKESK. The CDR3, as DNA: TGTGCCAGCAGCGCTCAGGGCTACCAAGAGACCCAGTACTTC. Translated: CASSAQGYQETQYF.

This sequence joins TRBV5-1 and TRBJ2-7; 10 bases agree with TRBD2. CDR1 and CDR2 (germline): SGHRS, YFSETQ. The CDR3 totals 15 residues. After removal of 4 bases from V and 5 bases from J, the junction contained 9 bases not matched to a gene. The CDR3 here is CASSPLAGVINEQYF. Written as DNA, the CDR3 is TGCGCCAGCAGCCCCCTAGCGGGAGTGATCAACGAGCAGTACTTC.

CDR3 coding DNA: TGTGCCAGCAGTTACTCGGGAGGGCAGTTCTTC. It translates to CASSYSGGQFF. The V call is TRBV6-6, the J call TRBJ2-1, with D possibly TRBD2 on 6 matching bases. Germline CDR1 reads MNHNY; CDR2 reads SVGAGI (reference sequence). CDR3 length: 11 residues. V shed 0 bases and J shed 12 bases, with 6 bases lying between them.

This clone was observed once. The chain recombines TRBV20-1 with TRBJ1-4; 9 nucleotides agree with TRBD1. CDR1 DFQATT and CDR2 SNEGSKA come from the germline V gene (reference sequence). With 3 bases clipped from V and 4 bases from J, the junction kept 15 bases outside the gene matches. This CDR3 region has 18 residues. This chain's CDR3 is CSASGRGQGLGHNEKLFF. CDR3 DNA sequence: TGCAGTGCTAGTGGCAGGGGACAGGGTTTAGGTCATAATGAAAAACTGTTTTTT.

This chain connects TRBV18 to TRBJ1-1; D uncertain. Between the trimmed V and J ends, which lost 3 bases and 7 bases, there was a span of 15 bases. Germline V gene sequence: CDR1 KGHSH, CDR2 LQKENI. This CDR3 region has 14 residues. The CDR3 reads CASSPVVGQDEAFF. CDR3 sequence (DNA): TGTGCCAGCTCACCGGTGGTCGGGCAGGATGAAGCTTTCTTT.

The chain joins TRBV2 to TRBJ2-5, with 8 bases fitting TRBD1. The germline V gene encodes CDR1 SNHLY and CDR2 FYNNEI. CDR3 length: 14 amino acids. Losses at the gene ends were 5 bases for V and 6 bases for J; bases not matched to a gene: 8. CDR3 protein: CASSPDRAWKTQYF. DNA of the CDR3: TGTGCCAGCAGTCCGGACAGGGCTTGGAAGACCCAGTACTTC.

The chain employs TRBV19 and TRBJ1-4; maybe TRBD1 (5 bases). V lost 4 bases and J lost 3, with 15 bases in between. Germline CDR1 is LNHDA and CDR2 is SQIVND (reference sequence). The CDR3 spans 16 residues. The CDR3 here is CASSKARDPANEKLFF. The CDR3 bases are TGTGCCAGTAGTAAGGCCAGGGACCCAGCTAATGAAAAACTGTTTTTT.

This clone was counted only a few times. The chain couples TRBV24-1 to TRBJ2-5; the match to TRBD1 covers 10 bases. Looked up from germline, CDR1 is KGHDR and CDR2 is SFDVKD. The junction had 14 bases not matched to a gene; V was cut back by 7 bases and J by 4 bases. CDR3 size: 17 residues. Here the CDR3 reads CATSPRDRTGGRETQYF. DNA for the CDR3: TGTGCCACCAGCCCTAGGGATCGGACAGGGGGAAGAGAGACCCAGTACTTC.

This clone was observed once. The chain recombines TRBV5-1 with TRBJ2-6; D may correspond to TRBD1 or TRBD2 (5 bases each). The germline V and J ends were trimmed by 4 bases and 2 bases, with 10 bases remaining between them. The CDR3 has 15 residues. From germline, CDR1 is SGHRS and CDR2 YFSETQ. The CDR3 spells CASSPRGPGANVLTF. The CDR3 coding sequence is TGCGCCAGCAGCCCCCGGGGCCCTGGGGCCAACGTCCTGACTTTC.

V and J are TRBV7-2 and TRBJ1-5; D is uncertain. This CDR3 region has 13 residues. CDR1 and CDR2 (germline): SGHTA, FQGNSA. V dropped 4 bases and J dropped 7 bases, with 11 bases sitting between them. In nucleotides, the CDR3 is TGTGCCAGCAGCTGGGATCTAGGGCAGCCCCAGCATTTT. Its protein is CASSWDLGQPQHF. The complete variable domain, with remaining parts taken from reference TRBV7-2 and TRBJ1-5, reads GAGVSQSPSNKVTEKGKDVELRCDPISGHTALYWYRQSLGQGLEFLIYFQGNSAPDKSGLPSDRFSAERTGGSVSTLTIQRTQQEDSAVYLCASSWDLGQPQHFGDGTRLSIL.

The chain links TRBV3-1 (or the pseudogene TRBV3-2) to TRBJ1-1; no firm D call. CDR1 is LGHDT and CDR2 is YNNKEL in the germline V gene (reference sequence). Trimming pared 5 bases from V and 11 bases from J, leaving 18 bases between. The CDR3 runs 13 residues. CDR3: CASSVRTSSVAFF. CDR3 nucleotides: TGTGCCAGCAGCGTTCGAACGTCTTCGGTGGCTTTCTTT.

For the CDR3, the DNA is TGTGCCAGCAGTTCGAATCTCCGGGACAGGGGTGGCTACACCTTC. It yields the protein CASSSNLRDRGGYTF. The genes are TRBV28 and TRBJ1-2; 10 bases align to TRBD1. The CDR3 is 15 residues long. Germline loops: CDR1 MDHEN, CDR2 SYDVKM. The V gene end was trimmed by 4 bases and the J gene end by 7 bases; junction bases not matched to a gene: 9.